The clone carrying this TCR beta chain was seen repeatedly, ten times or more. The antigen is not known. This entry belongs to a study of spatial heterogeneity in lung cancer. Whole-study results and caveats: Ubiquitous and regional nonsynonymous mutations were each tracked by the matching count of ubiquitous or regional expanded TCRs. Mutation counts in tumors were tracked by counts of expanded intratumoral alpha and beta TCRs.

Individually, TCR cDNA molecules were each labelled with a unique molecular identifier. TCRdb fed the 5' RACE reads into MiXCR, producing one record per CDR3 protein. Among around 95,000 distinct CDR3 sequences listed, about 4.6% were seen once. Time point: sample taken at primary tumor resection. Whole RNA was taken from tumor, nontumor lung or frozen PBMC; it was then sequenced unsorted. Germline V lookup: CDR1 DFQATT, CDR2 SNEGSKA (reference sequence). This CDR3 spans 12 amino acids. J gave up 8 bases and V 0 bases, and 1 base lay outside the gene matches. This chain links TRBV20-1 with TRBJ2-1; TRBD2 matches at 7 bases. The TCR sequence derives from a male donor with early-stage non-small cell lung cancer. The starting material was lung tumor tissue, obtained at surgery. The CDR3 here is CSARDRGDEQFF. The CDR3 DNA follows: TGCAGTGCTAGAGATCGGGGGGATGAGCAGTTCTTC.